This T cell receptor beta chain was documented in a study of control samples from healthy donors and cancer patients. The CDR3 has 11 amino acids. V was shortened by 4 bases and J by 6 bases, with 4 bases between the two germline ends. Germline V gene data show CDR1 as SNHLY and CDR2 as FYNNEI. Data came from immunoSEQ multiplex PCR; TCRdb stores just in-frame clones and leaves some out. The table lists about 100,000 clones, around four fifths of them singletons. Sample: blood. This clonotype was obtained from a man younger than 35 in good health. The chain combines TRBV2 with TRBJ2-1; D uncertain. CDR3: CASSVGNEQFF. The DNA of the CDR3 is TGTGCCAGCAGTGTGGGCAATGAGCAGTTCTTC.